What follows describes a single T cell receptor (beta chain). What it binds is unknown. This entry belongs to a study of vaccination effects on CD4 cells after COVID-19. Study-level information: The participants, recipients of two vaccine doses, got either BNT162b2 or mRNA-1273.

The study, taken as a whole, reports: After vaccination, at late timepoints, clones induced by infection and by vaccine contracted markedly. From healthy vaccinees, only 1 of 255 vaccine-induced clones also reacted to common cold coronaviruses.

Clones were sequenced by immunoSEQ multiplex PCR, and TCRdb holds only the in-frame ones, with some missing. The data show about 68,000 clones, 75% to 85% seen once. Ahead of sequencing, the ViraFEST assay grew antigen-specific CD4+ T cells using viral peptide pools. The authors isolated CD4+ T cells after 9 to 10 days of culture. Previously uninfected by SARS-CoV-2, the vaccine recipients also showed negative nucleocapsid antibodies. This CDR3 region has 16 residues. V lost 1 base and J 4 bases, leaving 16 bases between the germline ends. CDR1 and CDR2 (germline): LGHDT, YNNKEL (reference sequence). Sequenced material: CD4+ T cells from PBMCs cultured with SARS-CoV-2 spike peptides, taken before COVID-19 vaccination. The chain joins TRBV3-1 (or the pseudogene TRBV3-2) to TRBJ2-5; D could derive from TRBD1 or TRBD2 (6 bases each). The receptor's source is a human donor who received a COVID-19 vaccine. CDR3: CASSQGWGAAGETQYF. The CDR3 DNA reads TGTGCCAGCAGCCAAGGATGGGGGGCGGCGGGAGAGACCCAGTACTTC.